The 19 T cell receptor beta chains listed next were all sequenced from one sample in a study of blood T cell repertoires in COVID-19. Clones were read by immunoSEQ multiplex PCR, and TCRdb kept only the in-frame ones, dropping some. This sample has some 490,000 clones, with 70% to 90% found just once. Sequenced material: peripheral blood. These receptors originate from a human donor in a cohort sampled during active COVID-19.

This chain uses TRBV19 with TRBJ1-2; 8 bases map to TRBD1. CDR1 LNHDA and CDR2 SQIVND come from the germline V gene (reference sequence). After removal of 9 bases from V and 3 bases from J, the junction contained 6 bases not matched to a gene. This CDR3 has 13 amino acids. The CDR3 loop is CASADRGYYGYTF. DNA for the CDR3: TGTGCCAGCGCCGACAGGGGTTACTATGGCTACACCTTC.

This clone showed up just a few times. This chain joins TRBV7-2 and TRBJ2-2; 14 positions match TRBD2. CDR1 is SGHTA and CDR2 is FQGNSA in the germline V gene. The V gene end was trimmed by 5 bases and the J gene end by 5 bases; junction bases not matched to a gene: 4. This CDR3 has 16 residues. CDR3 sequence (DNA): TGTGCCAGCAGCGGTGGACTAGCGGGAGGTACCGGGGAGCTGTTTTTT. Its protein is CASSGGLAGGTGELFF.

The chain uses TRBV9 and TRBJ1-6; 7 nucleotides match TRBD1. The CDR3 spans 16 residues. V lost 4 bases, J lost 7 bases, and 11 bases stayed unmatched. The germline V gene encodes CDR1 SGDLS and CDR2 YYNGEE. The CDR3 DNA sequence: TGTGCCAGCAGCCTAACCGGGACAGCCTTAAATTCACCCCTCCACTTT. Its protein is CASSLTGTALNSPLHF.

The chain uses TRBV19 and TRBJ2-1, with 9 nucleotides matching TRBD1. CDR3 length: 14 amino acids. The germline V gene has CDR1 LNHDA and CDR2 SQIVND (reference sequence). Trimming took 5 bases from V and 4 from J; bases not matched to a gene: 3. The CDR3 spells CASSGQGFYNEQFF. CDR3 DNA: TGTGCCAGTAGTGGACAGGGGTTTTACAATGAGCAGTTCTTC. Combining the CDR3 with reference TRBV19 and TRBJ2-1 gives the whole variable domain DGGITQSPKYLFRKEGQNVTLSCEQNLNHDAMYWYRQDPGQGLRLIYYSQIVNDFQKGDIAEGYSVSREKKESFPLTVTSAQKNPTAFYLCASSGQGFYNEQFFGPGTRLTVL.

The genes are TRBV6-2 or TRBV6-3 and TRBJ2-3; the D gene is possibly TRBD1 (6 bases). The CDR3 extends over 15 amino acids. Trimming took off 5 bases at V and 7 bases at J, with 19 bases between the two ends. Germline V gene lookup returns CDR1 MNHEY and CDR2 SVGEGT. This CDR3 reads CASSTTPPGHHTQYF. The CDR3 DNA is TGTGCCAGCAGTACGACACCACCGGGACACCATACGCAGTATTTT.

The J gene is TRBJ2-7, the V gene TRBV28; 9 nucleotides line up with TRBD1. CDR1 MDHEN and CDR2 SYDVKM come from the germline V gene. The length of the CDR3 is 15 residues. V dropped 3 bases and J dropped 5; count of bases not matched to a gene: 8. CDR3 in DNA: TGTGCCAGCAGTTTGGCGGGACAGGGAACCCACGAGCAGTACTTC. Its protein product is CASSLAGQGTHEQYF.

This sequence joins TRBV5-1 and TRBJ1-2, with 7 nucleotides matching TRBD1. This CDR3 is 14 amino acids long. The ends lost 6 bases at V and 4 bases at J; junction bases unmatched: 9. Germline V CDR1 and CDR2: SGHRS, YFSETQ. For the CDR3, the DNA is TGCGCCAGCACTCGGACAGGCGATCTCTATGGCTACACCTTC. Protein sequence: CASTRTGDLYGYTF. The whole variable domain, remainder taken from reference TRBV5-1 and TRBJ1-2, is KAGVTQTPRYLIKTRGQQVTLSCSPISGHRSVSWYQQTPGQGLQFLFEYFSETQRNKGNFPGRFSGRQFSNSRSEMNVSTLELGDSALYLCASTRTGDLYGYTFGSGTRLTVV.

The chain couples TRBV30 to TRBJ1-6, with 9 bases matching TRBD1. V was pared by 1 base and J by 5 bases, with 3 bases of the junction left unmatched. CDR1 and CDR2 from the germline V gene are GTSNPN and SVGIG (reference sequence). This CDR3 region has 15 residues. The CDR3 bases are TGTGCCTGGAGTGCCCGGGACAGGGATAATTCACCCCTCCACTTT. It yields the protein CAWSARDRDNSPLHF. The full variable domain, its missing parts supplied by reference TRBV30 and TRBJ1-6, is SQTIHQWPATLVQPVGSPLSLECTVEGTSNPNLYWYRQAAGRGLQLLFYSVGIGQISSEVPQNLSASRPQDRQFILSSKKLLLSDSGFYLCAWSARDRDNSPLHFGNGTRLTVT.

The CDR3 here is CAHTGGQEQYF. CDR3 DNA sequence: TGTGCCCACACTGGGGGACAGGAGCAGTACTTC. The chain combines TRBV30 with TRBJ2-7, with 7 bases fitting TRBD1. This CDR3 spans 11 amino acids. V lost 8 bases, J lost 7 bases, and 8 bases stayed unmatched. The V gene's germline CDR1 is GTSNPN and CDR2 SVGIG (reference sequence). The full variable domain, completed using reference TRBV30 and TRBJ2-7, is SQTIHQWPATLVQPVGSPLSLECTVEGTSNPNLYWYRQAAGRGLQLLFYSVGIGQISSEVPQNLSASRPQDRQFILSSKKLLLSDSGFYLCAHTGGQEQYFGPGTRLTVT.

J is TRBJ1-2 and V is TRBV29-1; D call uncertain. The V and J ends lost 5 bases and 1 base respectively, with 8 bases between them. Germline V gene sequence: CDR1 SQVTM, CDR2 ANQGSEA. This CDR3 has 12 residues. The CDR3 DNA is TGCAGCGTTCGTAGCGTTAACTATGGCTACACCTTC. The encoded protein is CSVRSVNYGYTF.

CDR3 nucleotides: TGTGCCAGCAGTTTACAGGGGGCTAAAGAGACCCAGTACTTC. Its translation is CASSLQGAKETQYF. V gene TRBV28 combines with J gene TRBJ2-5; 8 bases line up with TRBD1. The V gene end was trimmed by 2 bases and the J gene end by 3 bases; junction bases not matched to a gene: 2. Looked up from germline, CDR1 is MDHEN and CDR2 is SYDVKM. The CDR3 is 14 amino acids.

This sequence joins TRBV29-1 and TRBJ1-1, with D unresolved. Trimming stripped 0 bases from V and 3 bases from J, with 8 bases between. This CDR3 is built from 13 residues. The V gene's germline CDR1 is SQVTM and CDR2 ANQGSEA. The CDR3 DNA reads as TGCAGCGTTGAAGACAGCGGGGACACTGAAGCTTTCTTT. Translating gives CSVEDSGDTEAFF. Full variable domain (outside the CDR3, taken from reference TRBV29-1 and TRBJ1-1): SAVISQKPSRDICQRGTSLTIQCQVDSQVTMMFWYRQQPGQSLTLIATANQGSEATYESGFVIDKFPISRPNLTFSTLTVSNMSPEDSSIYLCSVEDSGDTEAFFGQGTRLTVV.

This chain links TRBV25-1 with TRBJ2-3; TRBD2 agrees at 10 bases. Trimming cost V 7 bases and J 5 bases; bases outside gene matches: 6. The CDR3 consists of 14 residues. The germline V gene encodes CDR1 MGHDK and CDR2 SYGVNS. CDR3 DNA: TGTGCCAGCAAAGCGGGAGGGCCGGTAGATACGCAGTATTTT. As protein: CASKAGGPVDTQYF.

V and J are TRBV6-6 and TRBJ2-1; TRBD2 matches 9 bases. This CDR3 comprises 14 residues. The V gene's germline CDR1 is MNHNY and CDR2 SVGAGI (reference sequence). The ends lost 10 bases at V and 8 bases at J; junction bases unmatched: 12. For the CDR3, the DNA is TGTGCCATCCAATTTAGCGGGAGCCGGGATGAGCAGTTCTTC. It yields the protein CAIQFSGSRDEQFF.

This sequence joins TRBV6-5 and TRBJ1-1; a weak D match, TRBD1 (5 bases). CDR1 MNHEY and CDR2 SVGAGI come from the germline V gene. The CDR3 spans 13 residues. Trimming removed 6 bases from V and 4 bases from J, with 12 bases in between. The CDR3 protein is CASRTEGGTEAFF. CDR3 coding DNA: TGTGCCAGCAGGACAGAGGGAGGCACTGAAGCTTTCTTT.

The V gene is TRBV19, the J gene TRBJ1-1; D gene ambiguous. The CDR3 is 13 amino acids. The germline CDR1 and CDR2 sequences are LNHDA and SQIVND (reference sequence). Trimming shortened V by 1 base and J by 4 bases, and 7 bases separated the two germline ends. The chain's CDR3 is CASSIVAVTEAFF. The CDR3 bases are TGTGCCAGTAGTATAGTGGCAGTCACTGAAGCTTTCTTT.

The rearrangement uses TRBV5-4 and TRBJ1-1; TRBD1 is a possible D gene (5 bases). Germline V lookup: CDR1 SGHNT, CDR2 YYREEE (reference sequence). Deletions cut 0 bases from V and 5 bases from J, with 14 bases between. The CDR3 extends over 15 amino acids. Here the CDR3 DNA reads TGTGCCAGCAGCTTGGGGCCCACAGGCCTGACTGAAGCTTTCTTT. It encodes CASSLGPTGLTEAFF.

This clone was counted once. The chain has TRBV29-1 and TRBJ1-1, with 12 nucleotides matching TRBD1. The germline V gene encodes CDR1 SQVTM and CDR2 ANQGSEA. The V and J ends lost 4 bases and 7 bases, in that order; junction bases with no gene match: 7. The CDR3 sequence is 14 residues long. The CDR3 region is CSVGGTGGNLEAFF. CDR3 DNA: TGCAGCGTTGGAGGGACAGGGGGCAACCTTGAAGCTTTCTTT. Complete variable domain (other parts from reference TRBV29-1 and TRBJ1-1): SAVISQKPSRDICQRGTSLTIQCQVDSQVTMMFWYRQQPGQSLTLIATANQGSEATYESGFVIDKFPISRPNLTFSTLTVSNMSPEDSSIYLCSVGGTGGNLEAFFGQGTRLTVV.

The chain joins TRBV29-1 to TRBJ1-2, with 12 bases fitting TRBD1. Germline CDR1 reads SQVTM; CDR2 reads ANQGSEA. The CDR3 extends over 12 amino acids. Trimming removed 4 bases from V and 11 bases from J; junction bases left unmatched: 5. CDR3 nucleotides: TGCAGCGTTGGGGACAGGGGGCCGGGGTACACCTTC. Its protein is CSVGDRGPGYTF.